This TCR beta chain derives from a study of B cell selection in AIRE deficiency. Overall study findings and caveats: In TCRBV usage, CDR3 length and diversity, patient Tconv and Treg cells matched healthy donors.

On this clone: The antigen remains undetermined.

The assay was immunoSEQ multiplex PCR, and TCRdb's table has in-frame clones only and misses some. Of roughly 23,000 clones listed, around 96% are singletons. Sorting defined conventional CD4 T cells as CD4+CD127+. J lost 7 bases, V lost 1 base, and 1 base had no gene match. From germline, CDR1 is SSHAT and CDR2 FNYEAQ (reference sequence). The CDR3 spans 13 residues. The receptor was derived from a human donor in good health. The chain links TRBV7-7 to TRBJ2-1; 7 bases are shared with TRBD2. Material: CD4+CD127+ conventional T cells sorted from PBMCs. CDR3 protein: CASSLDGRNEQFF. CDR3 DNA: TGTGCCAGCAGCTTAGACGGGAGGAATGAGCAGTTCTTC.